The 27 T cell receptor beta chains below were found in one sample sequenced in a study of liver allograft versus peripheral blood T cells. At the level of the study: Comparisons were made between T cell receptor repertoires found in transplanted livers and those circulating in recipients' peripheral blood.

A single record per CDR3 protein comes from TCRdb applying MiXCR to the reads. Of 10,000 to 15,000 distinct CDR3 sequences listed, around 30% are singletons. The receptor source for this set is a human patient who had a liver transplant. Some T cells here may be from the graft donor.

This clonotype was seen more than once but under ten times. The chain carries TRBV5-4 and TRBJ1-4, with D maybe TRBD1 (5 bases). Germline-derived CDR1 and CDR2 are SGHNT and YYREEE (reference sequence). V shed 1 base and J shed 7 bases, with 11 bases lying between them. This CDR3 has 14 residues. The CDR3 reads CASSLSGTPEKLFF. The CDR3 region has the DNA TGTGCCAGCAGCTTGTCAGGGACGCCTGAAAAACTGTTTTTT.

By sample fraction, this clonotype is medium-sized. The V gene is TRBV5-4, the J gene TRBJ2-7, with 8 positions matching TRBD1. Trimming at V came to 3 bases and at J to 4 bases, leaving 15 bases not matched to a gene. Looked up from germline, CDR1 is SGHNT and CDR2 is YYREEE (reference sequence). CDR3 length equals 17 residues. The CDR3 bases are TGTGCCAGCAGCTCCTCGGCTGGACAGGGCGCCCTTTACGAGCAGTACTTC. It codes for CASSSSAGQGALYEQYF.

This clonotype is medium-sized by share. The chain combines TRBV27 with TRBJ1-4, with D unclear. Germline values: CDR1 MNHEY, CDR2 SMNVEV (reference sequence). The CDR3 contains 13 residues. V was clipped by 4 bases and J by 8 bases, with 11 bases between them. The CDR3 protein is CASSSGSREKLFF. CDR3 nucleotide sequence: TGTGCCAGCAGTTCCGGATCTAGGGAAAAACTGTTTTTT.

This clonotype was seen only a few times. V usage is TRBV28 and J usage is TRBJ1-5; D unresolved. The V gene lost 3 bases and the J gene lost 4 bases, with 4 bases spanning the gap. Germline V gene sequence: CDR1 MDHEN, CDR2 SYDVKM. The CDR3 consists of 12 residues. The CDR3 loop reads CASSLPNQPQHF. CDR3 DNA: TGTGCCAGCAGTTTGCCGAATCAGCCCCAGCATTTT.

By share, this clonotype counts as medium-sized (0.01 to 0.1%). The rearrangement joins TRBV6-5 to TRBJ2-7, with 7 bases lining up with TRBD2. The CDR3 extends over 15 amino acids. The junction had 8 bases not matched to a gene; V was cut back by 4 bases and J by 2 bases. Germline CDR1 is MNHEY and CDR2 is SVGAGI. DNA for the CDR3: TGTGCCAGCAGTTCAAGCGGGACGGTCCCCTACGAGCAGTACTTC. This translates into CASSSSGTVPYEQYF.

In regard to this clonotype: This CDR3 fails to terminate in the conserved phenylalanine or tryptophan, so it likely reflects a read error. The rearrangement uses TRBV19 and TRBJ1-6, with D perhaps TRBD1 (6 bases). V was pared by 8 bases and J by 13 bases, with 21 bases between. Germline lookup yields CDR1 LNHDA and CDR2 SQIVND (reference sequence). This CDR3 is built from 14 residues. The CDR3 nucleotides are TGTGCCAGTGCCAGGGGTTCGGGGGGTGCTCCCCTCCACCTT. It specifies CASARGSGGAPLHL.

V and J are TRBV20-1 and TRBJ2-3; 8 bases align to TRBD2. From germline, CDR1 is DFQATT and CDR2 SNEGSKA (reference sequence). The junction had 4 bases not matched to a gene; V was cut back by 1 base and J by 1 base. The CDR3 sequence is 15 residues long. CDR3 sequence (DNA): TGCAGTGCTAGAGGGACGACTAGCGGCACAGATACGCAGTATTTT. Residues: CSARGTTSGTDTQYF.

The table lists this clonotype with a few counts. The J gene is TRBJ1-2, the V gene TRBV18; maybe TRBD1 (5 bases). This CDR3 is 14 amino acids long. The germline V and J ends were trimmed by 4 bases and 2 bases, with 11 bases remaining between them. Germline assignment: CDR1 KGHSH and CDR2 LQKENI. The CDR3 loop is CASSQGDGNYGYTF. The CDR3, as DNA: TGTGCCAGCTCACAAGGGGACGGCAACTATGGCTACACCTTC.

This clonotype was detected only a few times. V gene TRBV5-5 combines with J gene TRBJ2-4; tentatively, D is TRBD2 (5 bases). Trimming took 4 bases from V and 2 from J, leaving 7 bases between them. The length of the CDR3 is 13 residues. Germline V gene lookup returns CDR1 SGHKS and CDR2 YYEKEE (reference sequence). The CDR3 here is CASSASSKNIQYF. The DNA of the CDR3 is TGTGCCAGCAGCGCTAGCTCCAAAAACATTCAGTACTTC.

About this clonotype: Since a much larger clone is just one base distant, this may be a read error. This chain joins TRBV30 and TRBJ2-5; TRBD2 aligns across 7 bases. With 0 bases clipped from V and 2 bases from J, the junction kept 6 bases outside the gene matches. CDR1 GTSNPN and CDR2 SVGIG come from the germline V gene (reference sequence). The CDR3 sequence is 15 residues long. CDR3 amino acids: CAWSVQAGIQETQYF. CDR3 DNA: TGTGCCTGGAGTGTACAAGCGGGAATTCAAGAGACCCAGTACTTC.

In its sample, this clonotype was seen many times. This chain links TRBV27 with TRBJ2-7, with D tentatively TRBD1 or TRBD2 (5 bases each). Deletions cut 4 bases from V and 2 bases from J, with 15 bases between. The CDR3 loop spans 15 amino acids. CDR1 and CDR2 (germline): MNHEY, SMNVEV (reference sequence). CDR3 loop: CASSSGTPKPYEQYF. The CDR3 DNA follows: TGTGCCAGCAGTTCGGGGACCCCGAAGCCCTACGAGCAGTACTTC.

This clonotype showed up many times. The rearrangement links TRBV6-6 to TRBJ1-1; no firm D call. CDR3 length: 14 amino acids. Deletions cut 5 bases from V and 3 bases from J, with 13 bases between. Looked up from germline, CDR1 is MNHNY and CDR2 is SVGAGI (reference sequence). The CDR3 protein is CASSQEWVDTEAFF. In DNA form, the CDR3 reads TGTGCCAGCAGTCAAGAATGGGTTGACACTGAAGCTTTCTTT.

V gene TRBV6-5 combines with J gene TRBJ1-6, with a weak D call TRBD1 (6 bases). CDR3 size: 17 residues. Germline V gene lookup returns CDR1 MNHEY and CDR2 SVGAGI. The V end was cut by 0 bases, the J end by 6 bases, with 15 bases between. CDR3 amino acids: CASSYSWGALSNSPLHF. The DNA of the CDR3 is TGTGCCAGCAGTTACTCCTGGGGGGCTCTGAGTAATTCACCCCTCCACTTT.

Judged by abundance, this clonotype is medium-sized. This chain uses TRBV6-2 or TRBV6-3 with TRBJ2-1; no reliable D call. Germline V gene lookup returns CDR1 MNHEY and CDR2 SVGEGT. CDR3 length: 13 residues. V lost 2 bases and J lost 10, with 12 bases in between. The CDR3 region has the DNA TGTGCCAGCAGTTACCCCCAGTTCCGCGAGCAGTTCTTC. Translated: CASSYPQFREQFF.

In DNA, the CDR3 is TGCAGTGCCACAACCGCGCGGGGGGGGATCTCCAATGAGCAGTTCTTC. As protein: CSATTARGGISNEQFF. The J gene is TRBJ2-1, the V gene TRBV20-1; 9 positions agree with TRBD2. Germline lookup yields CDR1 DFQATT and CDR2 SNEGSKA (reference sequence). This CDR3 contains 16 residues. V dropped 6 bases and J dropped 6; count of bases not matched to a gene: 15.

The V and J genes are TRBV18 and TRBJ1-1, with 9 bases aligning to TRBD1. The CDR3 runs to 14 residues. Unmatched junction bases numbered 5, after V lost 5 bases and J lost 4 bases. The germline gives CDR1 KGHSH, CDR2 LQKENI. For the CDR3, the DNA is TGTGCCAGCTCAAGGGACAGGGAGCGCACTGAAGCTTTCTTT. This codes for CASSRDRERTEAFF.

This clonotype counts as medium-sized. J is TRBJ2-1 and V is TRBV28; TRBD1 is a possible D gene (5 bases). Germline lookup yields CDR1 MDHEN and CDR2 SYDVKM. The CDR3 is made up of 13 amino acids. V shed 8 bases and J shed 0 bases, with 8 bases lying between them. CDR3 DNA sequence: TGTGCCAGCGGACAAGCCTCCTACAATGAGCAGTTCTTC. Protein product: CASGQASYNEQFF.

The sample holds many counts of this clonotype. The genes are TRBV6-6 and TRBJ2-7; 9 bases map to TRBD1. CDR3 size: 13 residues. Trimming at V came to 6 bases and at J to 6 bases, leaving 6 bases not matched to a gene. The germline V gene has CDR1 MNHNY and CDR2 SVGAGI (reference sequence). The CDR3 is CASRPGQGTEQYF. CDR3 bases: TGTGCCAGCAGACCCGGACAGGGGACCGAGCAGTACTTC.

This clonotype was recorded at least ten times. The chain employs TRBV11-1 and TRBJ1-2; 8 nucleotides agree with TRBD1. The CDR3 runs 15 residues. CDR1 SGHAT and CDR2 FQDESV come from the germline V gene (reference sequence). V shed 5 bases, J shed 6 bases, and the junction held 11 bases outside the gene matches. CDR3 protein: CASSLSGTGSDGYTF. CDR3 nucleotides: TGTGCCAGCAGCCTCTCCGGGACAGGCTCTGATGGCTACACCTTC.

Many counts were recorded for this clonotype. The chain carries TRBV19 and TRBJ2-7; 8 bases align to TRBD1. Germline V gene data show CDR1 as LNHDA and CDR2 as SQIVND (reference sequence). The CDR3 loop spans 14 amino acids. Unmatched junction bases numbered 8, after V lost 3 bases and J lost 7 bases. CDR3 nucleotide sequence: TGTGCCAGTAGTATGGGGCAGGGGGCTTCTGAGCAGTACTTC. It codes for CASSMGQGASEQYF.

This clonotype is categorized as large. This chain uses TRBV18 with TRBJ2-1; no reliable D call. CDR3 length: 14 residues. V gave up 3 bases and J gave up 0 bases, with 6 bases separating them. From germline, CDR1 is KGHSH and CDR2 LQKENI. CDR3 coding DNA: TGTGCCAGCTCACCCCCGAGCTCCTACAATGAGCAGTTCTTC. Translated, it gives CASSPPSSYNEQFF.

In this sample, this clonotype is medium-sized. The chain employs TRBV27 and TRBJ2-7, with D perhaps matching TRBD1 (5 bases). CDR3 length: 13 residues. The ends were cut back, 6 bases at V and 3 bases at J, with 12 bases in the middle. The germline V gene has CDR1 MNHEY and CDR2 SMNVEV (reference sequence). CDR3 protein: CASRGREGYEQYF. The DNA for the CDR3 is TGTGCCAGCAGGGGGCGAGAAGGCTACGAGCAGTACTTC.

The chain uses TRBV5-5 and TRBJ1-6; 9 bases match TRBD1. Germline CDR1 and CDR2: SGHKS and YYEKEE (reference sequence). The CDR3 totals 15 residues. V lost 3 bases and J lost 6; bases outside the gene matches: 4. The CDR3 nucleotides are TGTGCCAGCAGCTCCGACAGGGGGGGTAATTCACCCCTCCACTTT. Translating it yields CASSSDRGGNSPLHF.

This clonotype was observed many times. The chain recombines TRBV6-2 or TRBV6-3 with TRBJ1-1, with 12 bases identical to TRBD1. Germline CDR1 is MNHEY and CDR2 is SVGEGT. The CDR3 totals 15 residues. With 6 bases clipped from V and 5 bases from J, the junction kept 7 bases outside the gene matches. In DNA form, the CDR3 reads TGTGCCAGCAGCGGGACAGGGGGCTGGGGGACTGAAGCTTTCTTT. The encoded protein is CASSGTGGWGTEAFF.

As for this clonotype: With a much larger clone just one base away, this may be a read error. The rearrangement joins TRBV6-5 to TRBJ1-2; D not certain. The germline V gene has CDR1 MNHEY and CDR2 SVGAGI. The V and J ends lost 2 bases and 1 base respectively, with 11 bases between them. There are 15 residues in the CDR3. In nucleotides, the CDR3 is TGTGCCAGCAGTTACGACAACACTAATAACTATGGCTACACCTTC. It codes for CASSYDNTNNYGYTF.

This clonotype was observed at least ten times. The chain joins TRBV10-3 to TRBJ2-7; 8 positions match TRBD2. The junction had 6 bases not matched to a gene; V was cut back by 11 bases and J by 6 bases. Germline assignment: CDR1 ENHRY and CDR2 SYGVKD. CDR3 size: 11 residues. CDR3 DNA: TGTGCCGTGCGGGAGGTCGGCGAGCAGTACTTC. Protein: CAVREVGEQYF.

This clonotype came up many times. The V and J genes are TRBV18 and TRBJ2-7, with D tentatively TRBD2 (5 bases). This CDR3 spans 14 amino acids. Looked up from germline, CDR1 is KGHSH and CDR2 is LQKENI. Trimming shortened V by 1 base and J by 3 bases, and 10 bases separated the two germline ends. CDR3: CASSPRGLNYEQYF. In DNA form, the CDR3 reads TGTGCCAGCTCACCACGCGGACTCAACTACGAGCAGTACTTC.